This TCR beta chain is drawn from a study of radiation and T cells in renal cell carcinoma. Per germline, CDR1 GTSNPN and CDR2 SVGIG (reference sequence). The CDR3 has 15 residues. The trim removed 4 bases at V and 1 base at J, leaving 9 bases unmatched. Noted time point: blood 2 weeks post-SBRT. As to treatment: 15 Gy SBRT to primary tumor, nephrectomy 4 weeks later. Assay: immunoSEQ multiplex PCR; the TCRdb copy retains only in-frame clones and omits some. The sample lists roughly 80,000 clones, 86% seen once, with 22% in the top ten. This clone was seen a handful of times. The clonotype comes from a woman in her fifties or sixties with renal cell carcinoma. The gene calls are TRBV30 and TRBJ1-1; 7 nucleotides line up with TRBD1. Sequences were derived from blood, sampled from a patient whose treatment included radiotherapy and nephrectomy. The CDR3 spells CAWTRGKGGNTEAFF. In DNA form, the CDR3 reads TGTGCCTGGACCAGGGGGAAGGGAGGGAACACTGAAGCTTTCTTT.